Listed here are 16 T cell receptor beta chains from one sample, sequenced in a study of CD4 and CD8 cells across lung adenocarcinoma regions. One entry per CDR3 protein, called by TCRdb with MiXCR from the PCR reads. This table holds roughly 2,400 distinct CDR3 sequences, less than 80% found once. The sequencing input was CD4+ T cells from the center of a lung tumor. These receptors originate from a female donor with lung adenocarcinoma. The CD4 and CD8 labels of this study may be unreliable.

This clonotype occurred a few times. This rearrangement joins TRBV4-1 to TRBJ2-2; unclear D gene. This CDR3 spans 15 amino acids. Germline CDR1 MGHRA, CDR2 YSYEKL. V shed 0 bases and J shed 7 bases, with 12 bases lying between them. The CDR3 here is CASSQDNSFGGELFF. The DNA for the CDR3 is TGCGCCAGCAGCCAAGATAACTCCTTTGGCGGGGAGCTGTTTTTT.

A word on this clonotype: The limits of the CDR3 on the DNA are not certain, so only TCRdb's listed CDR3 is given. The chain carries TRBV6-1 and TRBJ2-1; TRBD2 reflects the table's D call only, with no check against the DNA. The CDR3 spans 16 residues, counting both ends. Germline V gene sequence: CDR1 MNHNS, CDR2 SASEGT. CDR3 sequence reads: CASSEVAGGNNGEQFF.

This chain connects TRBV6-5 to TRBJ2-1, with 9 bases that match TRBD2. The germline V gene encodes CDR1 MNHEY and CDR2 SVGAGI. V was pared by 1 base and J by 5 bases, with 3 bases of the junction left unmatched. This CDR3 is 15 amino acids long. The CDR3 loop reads CASSYFPSGNNEQFF. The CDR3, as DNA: TGTGCCAGCAGTTACTTTCCTAGCGGGAACAATGAGCAGTTCTTC.

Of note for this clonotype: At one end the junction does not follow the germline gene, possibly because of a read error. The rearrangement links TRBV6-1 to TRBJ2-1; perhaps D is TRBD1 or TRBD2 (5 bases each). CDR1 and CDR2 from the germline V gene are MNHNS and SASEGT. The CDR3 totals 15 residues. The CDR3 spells CASGAQHGSTDTQFF. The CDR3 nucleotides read TGTGCCAGCGGGGCCCAGCATGGGAGCACCGATACGCAGTTCTTT.

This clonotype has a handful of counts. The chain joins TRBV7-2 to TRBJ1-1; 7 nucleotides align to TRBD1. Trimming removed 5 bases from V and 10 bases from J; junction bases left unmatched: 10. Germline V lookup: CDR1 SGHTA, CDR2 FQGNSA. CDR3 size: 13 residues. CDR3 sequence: CASSSTGVMRAFF. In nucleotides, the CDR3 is TGTGCCAGCAGCAGTACAGGGGTCATGAGAGCTTTCTTT.

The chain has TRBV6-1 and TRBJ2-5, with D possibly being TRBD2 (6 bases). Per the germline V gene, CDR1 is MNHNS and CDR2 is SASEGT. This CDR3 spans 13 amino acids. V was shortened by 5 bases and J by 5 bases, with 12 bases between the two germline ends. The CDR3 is CASSRQEGETQYF. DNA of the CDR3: TGTGCCAGCAGTCGGCAGGAGGGCGAGACCCAGTACTTC.

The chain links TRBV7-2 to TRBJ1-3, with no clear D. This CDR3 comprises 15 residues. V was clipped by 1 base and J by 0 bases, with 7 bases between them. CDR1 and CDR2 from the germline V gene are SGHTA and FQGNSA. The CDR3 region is CASSLVTVSGNTIYF. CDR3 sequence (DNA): TGTGCCAGCAGCTTAGTTACAGTCTCTGGAAACACCATATATTTT.

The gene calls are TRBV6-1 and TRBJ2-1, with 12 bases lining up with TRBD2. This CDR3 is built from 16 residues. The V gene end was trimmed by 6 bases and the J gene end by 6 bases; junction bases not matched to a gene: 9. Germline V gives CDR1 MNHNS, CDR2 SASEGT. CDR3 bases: TGTGCCAGCAGCCGAACACTAGCGGGAGGCCGCAATGAGCAGTTCTTC. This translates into CASSRTLAGGRNEQFF.

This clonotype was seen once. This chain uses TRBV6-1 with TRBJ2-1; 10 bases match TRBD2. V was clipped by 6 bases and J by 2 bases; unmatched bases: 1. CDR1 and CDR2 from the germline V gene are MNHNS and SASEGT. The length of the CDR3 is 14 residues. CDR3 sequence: CASRSGRAYNEQFF. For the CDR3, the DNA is TGTGCCAGCAGAAGCGGGAGGGCCTACAATGAGCAGTTCTTC.

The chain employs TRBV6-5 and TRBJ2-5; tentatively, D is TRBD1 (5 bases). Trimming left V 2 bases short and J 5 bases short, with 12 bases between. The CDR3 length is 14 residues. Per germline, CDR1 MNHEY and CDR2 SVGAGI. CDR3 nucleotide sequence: TGTGCCAGCAGTTACGATACAGGCCGTGAGACCCAGTACTTC. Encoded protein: CASSYDTGRETQYF.

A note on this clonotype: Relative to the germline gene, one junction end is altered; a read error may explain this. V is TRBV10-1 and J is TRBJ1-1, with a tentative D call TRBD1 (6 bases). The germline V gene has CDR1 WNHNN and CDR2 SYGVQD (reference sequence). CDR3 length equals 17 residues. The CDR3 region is CASSETGLIWRNTEDIF. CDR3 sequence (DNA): TGCGCCAGCAGTGAGACAGGGTTGATTTGGAGGAACACTGAAGATATCTTT.

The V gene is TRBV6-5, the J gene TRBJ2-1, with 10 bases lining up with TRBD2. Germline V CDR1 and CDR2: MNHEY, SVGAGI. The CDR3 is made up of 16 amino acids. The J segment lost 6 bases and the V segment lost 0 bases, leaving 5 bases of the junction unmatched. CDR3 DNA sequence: TGTGCCAGCAGTTACTCGGGAGCGGGGGGGCGCAATGAGCAGTTCTTC. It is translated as CASSYSGAGGRNEQFF.

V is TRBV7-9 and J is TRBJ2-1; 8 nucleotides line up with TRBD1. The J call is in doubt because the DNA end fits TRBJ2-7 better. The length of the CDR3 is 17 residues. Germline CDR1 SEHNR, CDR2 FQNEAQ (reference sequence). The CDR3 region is CASSRGQGARGSYEQYF. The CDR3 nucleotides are TGTGCCAGCAGCCGAGGGCAGGGGGCACGTGGATCCTACGAGCAGTACTTC.

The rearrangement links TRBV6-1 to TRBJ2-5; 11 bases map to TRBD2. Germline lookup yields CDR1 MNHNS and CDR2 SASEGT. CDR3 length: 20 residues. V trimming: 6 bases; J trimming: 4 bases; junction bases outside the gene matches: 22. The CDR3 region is CASRGSETSGTMPGRETQYF. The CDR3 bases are TGTGCCAGCAGAGGGTCGGAGACTAGCGGGACTATGCCTGGGAGAGAGACCCAGTACTTC.

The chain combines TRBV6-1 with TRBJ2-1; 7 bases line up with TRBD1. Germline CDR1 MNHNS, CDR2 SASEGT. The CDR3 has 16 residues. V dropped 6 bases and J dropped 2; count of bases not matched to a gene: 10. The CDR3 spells CASRRPTGQTYNEQFF. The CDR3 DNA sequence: TGTGCCAGCAGACGACCTACGGGACAGACCTACAATGAGCAGTTCTTC.

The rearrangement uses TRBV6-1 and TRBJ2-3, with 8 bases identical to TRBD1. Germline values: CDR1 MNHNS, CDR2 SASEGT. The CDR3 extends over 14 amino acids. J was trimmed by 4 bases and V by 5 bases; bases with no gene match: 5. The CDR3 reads CASSPGQEADTQYF. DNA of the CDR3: TGTGCCAGCAGTCCGGGACAGGAGGCAGATACGCAGTATTTT.